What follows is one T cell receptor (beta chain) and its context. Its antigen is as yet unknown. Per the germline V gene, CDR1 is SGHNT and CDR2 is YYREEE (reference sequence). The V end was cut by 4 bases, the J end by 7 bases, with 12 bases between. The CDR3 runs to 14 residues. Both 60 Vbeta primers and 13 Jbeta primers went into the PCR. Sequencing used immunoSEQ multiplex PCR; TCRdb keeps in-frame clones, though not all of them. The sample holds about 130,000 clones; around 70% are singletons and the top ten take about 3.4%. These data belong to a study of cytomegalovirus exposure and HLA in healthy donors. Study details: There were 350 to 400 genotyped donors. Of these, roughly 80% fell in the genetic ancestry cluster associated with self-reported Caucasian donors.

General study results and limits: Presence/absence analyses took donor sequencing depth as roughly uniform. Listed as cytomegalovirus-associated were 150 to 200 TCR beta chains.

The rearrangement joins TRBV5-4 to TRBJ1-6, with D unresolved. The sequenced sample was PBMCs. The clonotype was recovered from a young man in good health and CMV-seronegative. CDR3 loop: CASSREVLNSPLHF. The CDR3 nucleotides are TGTGCCAGCAGCCGCGAAGTGTTGAATTCACCCCTCCACTTT.